The next 8 T cell receptor beta chains were all read from a single sample in a study of identical twins. In TCRdb, the 5' RACE reads were re-called with MiXCR into one record per CDR3 protein. Counted here are about 720,000 distinct CDR3 sequences, roughly 20% occurring once; the ten biggest clones make up over 10%. These data were likewise used in another study, on T cells expressing NK-cell markers.

The source material was PBMCs. The receptors stem from a woman between 18 and 29 years old in good health.

This clonotype turned up a few times. This rearrangement joins TRBV4-3 to TRBJ2-7; TRBD2 aligns across 10 bases. Germline V gives CDR1 LGHNA, CDR2 YSLEER. This CDR3 contains 17 residues. Trimming at V came to 3 bases and at J to 2 bases, leaving 10 bases not matched to a gene. DNA for the CDR3: TGCGCCAGCAGCCAGATACGCTCTAGCGGGGGTACCTACGAGCAGTACTTC. Protein: CASSQIRSSGGTYEQYF.

The gene calls are TRBV24-1 and TRBJ2-1; D might be TRBD2 (7 bases). The CDR3 sequence is 15 residues long. The V end was cut by 1 base, the J end by 8 bases, with 14 bases between. Per the germline V gene, CDR1 is KGHDR and CDR2 is SFDVKD. The DNA for the CDR3 is TGTGCCACCAGTGATTTAGGCGGGGGCGTCGATGAGCAGTTCTTC. Protein: CATSDLGGGVDEQFF.

V usage is TRBV12-3 or TRBV12-4 and J usage is TRBJ2-2, with 8 bases that match TRBD2. J was trimmed by 4 bases and V by 5 bases; bases with no gene match: 6. The CDR3 is made up of 15 amino acids. In DNA, the CDR3 is TGTGCCAGCAGTCCCGGACTAGCAGCCACCGGGGAGCTGTTTTTT. This sequence encodes CASSPGLAATGELFF.

The chain is built from TRBV29-1 and TRBJ1-2; TRBD1 matches 12 bases. V lost 4 bases to trimming and J lost 7 bases; unmatched junction nucleotides: 1. Germline lookup yields CDR1 SQVTM and CDR2 ANQGSEA. This CDR3 comprises 12 residues. Here the CDR3 reads CSVVGQGAGYTF. The CDR3 DNA reads TGCAGCGTTGTGGGACAGGGGGCTGGCTACACCTTC.

This chain connects TRBV15 to TRBJ1-1; TRBD1 matches at 7 bases. This CDR3 spans 16 amino acids. V lost 1 base to trimming and J lost 0 bases; unmatched junction nucleotides: 5. Germline CDR1 is LNHNV and CDR2 is YYDKDF (reference sequence). The CDR3 DNA reads TGTGCCACCAGCAGAGGACGGGGACAGCTGAACACTGAAGCTTTCTTT. Its translation is CATSRGRGQLNTEAFF. The whole variable domain, remainder taken from reference TRBV15 and TRBJ1-1, is DAMVIQNPRYQVTQFGKPVTLSCSQTLNHNVMYWYQQKSSQAPKLLFHYYDKDFNNEADTPDNFQSRRPNTSFCFLDIRSPGLGDTAMYLCATSRGRGQLNTEAFFGQGTRLTVV.

The chain recombines TRBV6-2 or TRBV6-3 with TRBJ2-5; unclear D gene. V lost 4 bases and J 1 base, leaving 16 bases between the germline ends. Germline V gives CDR1 MNHEY, CDR2 SVGEGT. This CDR3 contains 16 residues. The CDR3 protein is CASSSKLDGSQETQYF. For the CDR3, the DNA is TGTGCCAGCAGTTCGAAACTGGACGGGTCCCAAGAGACCCAGTACTTC.

The rearrangement uses TRBV9 and TRBJ2-1, with D possibly matching TRBD2 (5 bases). Germline V CDR1 and CDR2: SGDLS, YYNGEE. The CDR3 contains 15 residues. Deletions cut 6 bases from V and 1 base from J, with 14 bases between. CDR3 residues: CASTGGQRSYNEQFF. The CDR3 DNA sequence: TGTGCCAGCACGGGCGGGCAGCGATCCTACAATGAGCAGTTCTTC.

This sequence joins TRBV12-3 or TRBV12-4 and TRBJ2-3; the match to TRBD2 covers 8 bases. The CDR3 loop spans 17 amino acids. Trimming cost V 0 bases and J 3 bases; bases outside gene matches: 8. The CDR3 here is CASSLAAGRGGTDTQYF. The CDR3 DNA sequence: TGTGCCAGCAGTTTAGCCGCGGGCCGGGGGGGGACAGATACGCAGTATTTT.